This T cell receptor beta chain was documented in a study of beta chain features in type 1 diabetes. Looking at the study overall: No age, gender or cell yield differences were seen between patients and healthy donors. Study results and limitations: A potential PCR bias toward shorter templates would be equal in patient and control samples. Patients with type 1 diabetes showed fewer VDJ junction insertions and more deletions. Patients with Type 1 diabetes showed moderately but significantly shorter TCRB CDR3s in all four CD4+ subsets.

Points on this clone: Antigen unknown.

Per donor, one heparinised blood draw averaged about 100 mL. Every bit of the isolated RNA underwent reverse transcription, so sequencing read expressed TCRB transcripts. Some clones are missing from TCRdb's copy, which holds only in-frame ones; the method was immunoSEQ multiplex PCR. The data hold roughly 340,000 clones, with around 12% observed a single time. V dropped 4 bases and J dropped 3; count of bases not matched to a gene: 8. The CDR3 length is 16 residues. The rearrangement uses TRBV23-1 and TRBJ1-5; 8 bases map to TRBD1. TRBV23-1 belongs to the ORF category, with a function that is uncertain. The receptor's source is a woman aged 18-35 years with type 1 diabetes. The sequenced sample consisted of naive CD4+ T cells from blood. The CDR3 coding sequence is TGCGCCAGCAGTCCGAAAGGGGGACAGGACAATCAGCCCCAGCATTTT. Protein sequence: CASSPKGGQDNQPQHF.